The source of this TCR beta chain is a study of blood T cells in healthy people across ages. Overall study results and limits: TCR beta diversity per million T cells fell roughly linearly with age. For the donors, CMV status was unknown and possibly confounded expanded clonotype changes.

The use of a sample-barcoded 5' primer and a J-beta primer mix characterized a second PCR of roughly 6 to 11 cycles. MiXCR, applied by TCRdb to the 5' RACE reads, yields one record per CDR3 protein. The sample consists of roughly 1,300,000 distinct CDR3 sequences, roughly 64% of them appearing once. With regard to this clonotype: Its matching antigen is unknown.

Germline CDR1 and CDR2: MNHEY and SMNVEV (reference sequence). Trimming stripped 2 bases from V and 7 bases from J, with 11 bases between. CDR3 size: 13 residues. What was sequenced was blood. The V call is TRBV27, the J call TRBJ1-1; D is unresolved. This receptor was taken from a man aged 18 to 29 in good health. CDR3 sequence (DNA): TGTGCCAGCAGTTTAGTAGGGAGTAGTGAAGCTTTCTTT. This codes for CASSLVGSSEAFF.